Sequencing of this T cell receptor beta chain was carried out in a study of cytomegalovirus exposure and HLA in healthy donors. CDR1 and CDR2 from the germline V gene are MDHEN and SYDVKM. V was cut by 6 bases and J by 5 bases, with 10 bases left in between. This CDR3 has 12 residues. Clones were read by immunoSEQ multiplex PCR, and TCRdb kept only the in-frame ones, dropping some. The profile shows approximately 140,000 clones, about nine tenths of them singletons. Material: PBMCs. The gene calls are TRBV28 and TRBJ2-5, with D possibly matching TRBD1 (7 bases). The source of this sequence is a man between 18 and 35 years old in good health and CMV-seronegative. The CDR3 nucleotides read TGTGCCAGCAGCAGGGGGGTGGAGACCCAGTACTTC. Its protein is CASSRGVETQYF.